The source of this T cell receptor beta chain is a study of immune cell composition in non-small cell lung cancer. Sequencing was performed with immunoSEQ multiplex PCR; in TCRdb, only in-frame clones are kept and a portion is missing. The sample comprises under 3,000 clones, 73% of which are singletons, and more than 15% rests with the top ten. Normal lung sampling was at least 3 cm from the tumour, as distant as possible. Germline values: CDR1 SGHKS, CDR2 YYEKEE (reference sequence). The V and J ends lost 3 bases and 3 bases, in that order; junction bases with no gene match: 7. This CDR3 has 16 amino acids. The sample was also reused in another study, on CD4 T cells in lung cancer.

This clonotype was obtained from a human donor with non-small cell lung cancer. Sequenced input: non-adjacent lung tissue. The chain combines TRBV5-5 with TRBJ1-2, with 11 bases fitting TRBD1. The CDR3 bases are TGTGCCAGCAGCTCAGGACAGGGGGCCAACCACTATGGCTACACCTTC. Residues: CASSSGQGANHYGYTF.